This entry concerns a single TCR beta chain. Its target is not known. V dropped 1 base and J dropped 9 bases, with 24 bases sitting between them. Germline lookup yields CDR1 SGHVS and CDR2 FQNEAQ. The CDR3 has 17 residues. Time point described: week 23, last vaccination. In every dose of vaccine, 300 ug of mutant IDH1 20-mer peptide was given alongside topical imiquimod. This sample is drawn from a study of a mutant IDH1 vaccine in newly diagnosed glioma. The assay was immunoSEQ multiplex PCR, and TCRdb's table has in-frame clones only and misses some. The sample shows about 72,000 clones, roughly 84% of them seen only once.

Sequencing was performed on PBMCs, taken from a glioma patient whose treatment included an IDH1 peptide vaccine. The J gene is TRBJ2-5, the V gene TRBV7-8; D is perhaps TRBD1 (5 bases). The sequence was obtained from a man younger than 30 with glioma. CDR3 residues: CASSLGFQGFGVWAQYF. CDR3 bases: TGTGCCAGCAGCTTAGGGTTTCAGGGATTTGGAGTTTGGGCCCAGTACTTC.